Listed below are T cell receptor beta chains from one sample, sequenced in a study. One entry per CDR3 protein results from TCRdb running MiXCR on the 5' RACE reads. The sample contains about 40,000 distinct CDR3 sequences, under 20% of which appear only once. Specimen: naive CD4+ T cells sorted from a lymph node. Receptors were obtained from a female donor with breast cancer. CDR3s include the opening cysteine and the closing phenylalanine or tryptophan. Fields, in order: J gene, clone size, CDR3 length, V gene, D gene, CDR3 DNA, CDR3 protein. The D gene is left open where the match is weak. The size field is filled for only some rows; it gives once, few, many or a size class.

j_call: TRBJ2-7; clone_size: .; cdr3_length: 15; v_call: TRBV7-9; d_call: .; cdr3_nt: TGTGCCAGCAGCCCCGAAGCGGACTCCTCCTACGAGCAGTACTTC; cdr3_aa: CASSPEADSSYEQYF
j_call: TRBJ1-5; clone_size: many; cdr3_length: 13; v_call: TRBV4-1; d_call: TRBD1; cdr3_nt: TGCGCCAGCAGCAGGACAGGGCAACAGCCCCAGCATTTT; cdr3_aa: CASSRTGQQPQHF
j_call: TRBJ2-7; clone_size: .; cdr3_length: 15; v_call: TRBV20-1; d_call: TRBD1; cdr3_nt: TGCAGTGCTAGCCAGTCCGGGACAGAGGGTTACGAGCAGTACTTC; cdr3_aa: CSASQSGTEGYEQYF
j_call: TRBJ1-3; clone_size: .; cdr3_length: 13; v_call: TRBV5-1; d_call: TRBD1; cdr3_nt: TGCGCCAGCAGCTTGTCCCCGGGACAGGGGTTGGATTTT; cdr3_aa: CASSLSPGQGLDF
j_call: TRBJ1-6; clone_size: few; cdr3_length: 16; v_call: TRBV5-1; d_call: .; cdr3_nt: TGCGCCAGCAGCTTGGGATCGGCGGGGGAGGGTTCACCCCTCCACTTT; cdr3_aa: CASSLGSAGEGSPLHF
j_call: TRBJ2-1; clone_size: many; cdr3_length: 17; v_call: TRBV19; d_call: TRBD2; cdr3_nt: TGTGCCAGTAAACCCCCCACGGCGGGAGTTACCTACAATGAGCAGTTCTTC; cdr3_aa: CASKPPTAGVTYNEQFF
j_call: TRBJ1-1; clone_size: few; cdr3_length: 14; v_call: TRBV29-1; d_call: .; cdr3_nt: TGCAGCGTTGGTAGGGGGGGTCTGAACACTGAAGCTTTCTTT; cdr3_aa: CSVGRGGLNTEAFF
j_call: TRBJ1-5; clone_size: few; cdr3_length: 14; v_call: TRBV6-2/TRBV6-3; d_call: .; cdr3_nt: TGTGCCAGCAGTTACCGACAGAGCAATCAGCCCCAGCATTTT; cdr3_aa: CASSYRQSNQPQHF
j_call: TRBJ1-5; clone_size: few; cdr3_length: 13; v_call: TRBV20-1; d_call: .; cdr3_nt: TGCAGTGCCAGACAGAATAGCAATCAGCCCCAGCATTTT; cdr3_aa: CSARQNSNQPQHF
j_call: TRBJ2-5; clone_size: few; cdr3_length: 12; v_call: TRBV7-8; d_call: .; cdr3_nt: TGTGCCAGCAGCTCCTCACGGGAGACCCAGTACTTC; cdr3_aa: CASSSSRETQYF
j_call: TRBJ2-2; clone_size: few; cdr3_length: 12; v_call: TRBV20-1; d_call: .; cdr3_nt: TGCAGTGCTAGACCTTTAGTCGGGGAGCTGTTTTTT; cdr3_aa: CSARPLVGELFF
j_call: TRBJ2-2; clone_size: .; cdr3_length: 16; v_call: TRBV24-1; d_call: .; cdr3_nt: TGTGCCACCAGTGATTCAAGTGGAGGGGAACCCGGGGAGCTGTTTTTT; cdr3_aa: CATSDSSGGEPGELFF
j_call: TRBJ1-5; clone_size: many; cdr3_length: 15; v_call: TRBV20-1; d_call: .; cdr3_nt: TGCAGTGCCTCGGGCCCAGGGCGGGTTGGTCAGCCCCAGCATTTT; cdr3_aa: CSASGPGRVGQPQHF